What follows are 11 T cell receptor beta chains derived from one specimen sequenced in a study of blood T cell repertoires in COVID-19. This table comes from immunoSEQ multiplex PCR, and its TCRdb copy is limited to in-frame clones, with some not included. Found here are about 220,000 clones, 80% of them singletons; the top ten hold under 8.5%. Sequencing input: peripheral blood. The receptors come from a woman in her seventies with acute or convalescent COVID-19.

The gene calls are TRBV5-8 and TRBJ1-1; 7 bases line up with TRBD1. Germline trimming cut 3 bases from V and 1 base from J; bases unmatched to any gene: 6. The CDR3 runs to 15 residues. Germline assignment: CDR1 SGHTS and CDR2 YDEGEE. The CDR3 DNA reads as TGTGCCAGCAGCTCCCGACAGGGTTGGAACACTGAAGCTTTCTTT. Translation gives CASSSRQGWNTEAFF.

The CDR3 nucleotides read TGTGCCAGCTCACCAAAGGAGCGGGGGGGCTCGGAGACCCAGTACTTC. Translating gives CASSPKERGGSETQYF. V usage is TRBV18 and J usage is TRBJ2-5; the match to TRBD2 covers 10 bases. With V trimmed by 2 bases and J by 5 bases, 8 bases remained unmatched. The CDR3 sequence is 16 residues long. CDR1 and CDR2 (germline): KGHSH, LQKENI. Combining the CDR3 with reference TRBV18 and TRBJ2-5 gives the whole variable domain NAGVMQNPRHLVRRRGQEARLRCSPMKGHSHVYWYRQLPEEGLKFMVYLQKENIIDESGMPKERFSAEFPKEGPSILRIQQVVRGDSAAYFCASSPKERGGSETQYFGPGTRLLVL.

The V call is TRBV7-9, the J call TRBJ2-5; TRBD1 matches 8 bases. Germline V CDR1 and CDR2: SEHNR, FQNEAQ (reference sequence). Trimming removed 7 bases from V and 8 bases from J; junction bases left unmatched: 9. CDR3 length: 13 amino acids. CDR3 nucleotide sequence: TGTGCCAGCAACGGACAGGGATGGGAAACCCAGTACTTC. Its protein product is CASNGQGWETQYF.

The CDR3 spells CASSLGQERGFEQYF. As DNA, the CDR3 is TGTGCCAGCAGCTTAGGCCAGGAGCGGGGGTTCGAGCAGTACTTC. The chain carries TRBV13 and TRBJ2-7, with 8 bases matching TRBD2. The CDR3 is 15 amino acids. V lost 0 bases and J lost 6; bases outside the gene matches: 7. CDR1 and CDR2 (germline): PRHDT, FYEKMQ (reference sequence).

Many counts were recorded for this clone. This chain uses TRBV19 with TRBJ2-3; 7 bases match TRBD1. Germline CDR1 LNHDA, CDR2 SQIVND (reference sequence). The CDR3 is 16 amino acids. V gave up 6 bases and J gave up 0 bases; unmatched junction bases: 9. CDR3 sequence: CASSPDRVGSTDTQYF. In nucleotides, the CDR3 is TGTGCCAGTAGCCCAGACAGGGTGGGGAGCACAGATACGCAGTATTTT. The complete variable domain, with remaining parts taken from reference TRBV19 and TRBJ2-3, reads DGGITQSPKYLFRKEGQNVTLSCEQNLNHDAMYWYRQDPGQGLRLIYYSQIVNDFQKGDIAEGYSVSREKKESFPLTVTSAQKNPTAFYLCASSPDRVGSTDTQYFGPGTRLTVL.

V gene TRBV19 combines with J gene TRBJ2-7; 8 positions match TRBD2. The CDR3 is 14 residues long. Trimming at V came to 7 bases and at J to 4 bases, leaving 9 bases not matched to a gene. Germline CDR1 is LNHDA and CDR2 is SQIVND (reference sequence). CDR3 loop: CASTNAGGSYEQYF. The CDR3 coding sequence is TGTGCCAGTACTAATGCGGGGGGCTCGTACGAGCAGTACTTC.

This clone has a single count. The chain couples TRBV4-1 to TRBJ1-4; D is uncertain. The CDR3 has 13 residues. V was pared by 0 bases and J by 10 bases, with 9 bases between. Germline CDR1 MGHRA, CDR2 YSYEKL. The CDR3 nucleotides read TGCGCCAGCAGCCAAGATAGCATTGGAAAACTGTTTTTT. This sequence encodes CASSQDSIGKLFF.

The genes are TRBV13 and TRBJ2-1; 8 nucleotides align to TRBD2. CDR1 and CDR2 from the germline V gene are PRHDT and FYEKMQ (reference sequence). V shed 2 bases, J shed 3 bases, and the junction held 6 bases outside the gene matches. The CDR3 is made up of 16 amino acids. The CDR3: CASSLYRGGNYNEQFF. Written as DNA, the CDR3 is TGTGCCAGCAGCTTATATCGGGGGGGTAACTACAATGAGCAGTTCTTC.

The J gene is TRBJ1-4, the V gene TRBV5-1; D is undetermined. Germline CDR1 reads SGHRS; CDR2 reads YFSETQ. V dropped 4 bases and J dropped 4 bases, with 17 bases sitting between them. This CDR3 has 16 amino acids. For the CDR3, the DNA is TGCGCCAGCAGCCCTGGCACCTCCGGGTTTAATGAAAAACTGTTTTTT. Its protein is CASSPGTSGFNEKLFF. The full variable domain, with the rest looked up from reference TRBV5-1 and TRBJ1-4, is KAGVTQTPRYLIKTRGQQVTLSCSPISGHRSVSWYQQTPGQGLQFLFEYFSETQRNKGNFPGRFSGRQFSNSRSEMNVSTLELGDSALYLCASSPGTSGFNEKLFFGSGTQLSVL.

V is TRBV10-1 and J is TRBJ2-5, with D possibly being TRBD1 (6 bases). The CDR3 is 13 amino acids. Trimming left V 6 bases short and J 5 bases short, with 13 bases between. Per the germline V gene, CDR1 is WNHNN and CDR2 is SYGVQD (reference sequence). CDR3 sequence (DNA): TGCGCCAGCAGCCTACAGGGTACGGAGACCCAGTACTTC. Encoded protein: CASSLQGTETQYF.

The V gene is TRBV5-1, the J gene TRBJ1-2; the D is unclear. V gave up 5 bases and J gave up 5 bases, with 19 bases separating them. Germline CDR1 SGHRS, CDR2 YFSETQ. The CDR3 has 15 residues. The CDR3 reads CASSRGSTGSYGYTF. CDR3 nucleotide sequence: TGCGCCAGCAGTCGAGGGAGTACGGGGTCGTATGGCTACACCTTC.